This passage covers 24 T cell receptor beta chains from one sample sequenced in a study of T cell repertoires in cytomegalovirus infection. Via MiXCR, TCRdb re-called the reads, giving one row per CDR3 protein. The table lists some 320,000 distinct CDR3 sequences, 9.5% of them singletons, with roughly 4% in the top ten. The source material was PBMCs. These TCRs come from a human donor in good health (CMV status not recorded). Some clones in this sample may be carry-over from other donors' samples.

In this sample, this clonotype turned up a few times. The rearrangement uses TRBV12-3 or TRBV12-4 and TRBJ1-3; D possibly corresponds to TRBD1 (5 bases). Trimming pared 6 bases from V and 4 bases from J, leaving 10 bases between. This CDR3 is 13 amino acids long. CDR3 coding DNA: TGTGCCAGCAGGGCAGGGAGAGGAAACACCATATATTTT. It encodes CASRAGRGNTIYF.

A single count supports this clonotype. The chain links TRBV28 to TRBJ1-3; D gene uncertain. CDR3 length equals 13 residues. Per germline, CDR1 MDHEN and CDR2 SYDVKM. V was trimmed by 10 bases and J by 3 bases, leaving 13 bases between them. CDR3 nucleotides: TGTGCCACCCAGCGGGGAGGTGGAAACACCATATATTTT. Translated, it gives CATQRGGGNTIYF.

This clonotype showed up just a few times. This sequence joins TRBV7-2 and TRBJ2-1; 7 nucleotides align to TRBD2. Germline CDR1 SGHTA, CDR2 FQGNSA. The CDR3 loop spans 12 amino acids. J lost 12 bases, V lost 5 bases, and 7 bases had no gene match. CDR3 nucleotides: TGTGCCAGCAGCCAAAGGGAGGGTCGGCAGTTCTTC. It yields the protein CASSQREGRQFF.

There are many counts of this clonotype. V gene TRBV12-3 or TRBV12-4 combines with J gene TRBJ1-2; D unresolved. The V end was cut by 6 bases, the J end by 8 bases, with 22 bases between. The CDR3 loop spans 15 amino acids. CDR3 DNA sequence: TGTGCCAGCAGCCCAGAGGTAATCCCCGGCTCGGGCTACACCTTC. Residues: CASSPEVIPGSGYTF.

The sample holds many counts of this clonotype. CDR3 sequence (DNA): TGTGCCAGCAGCCCCCGGGCATCCGGACACATAGGTTCACCCCTCCACTTT. Translation gives CASSPRASGHIGSPLHF. The J gene is TRBJ1-6, the V gene TRBV7-9; D perhaps matches TRBD1 (5 bases). CDR3 length equals 17 residues. V was pared by 5 bases and J by 9 bases, with 23 bases between. Germline V gene sequence: CDR1 SEHNR, CDR2 FQNEAQ (reference sequence).

The table lists this clonotype with many counts. Written as DNA, the CDR3 is TGTGCCAGCAAACCCAGGGAAACGGCGAACACTGAAGCTTTCTTT. The encoded protein is CASKPRETANTEAFF. The chain has TRBV2 and TRBJ1-1; possibly TRBD1 for D (5 bases). The V and J ends lost 7 bases and 1 base respectively, with 16 bases between them. The CDR3 loop spans 15 amino acids. In germline, CDR1 is SNHLY, CDR2 FYNNEI.

This clonotype was found many times. The chain combines TRBV7-2 with TRBJ2-7; TRBD2 matches 9 bases. The CDR3 runs 19 residues. CDR1 SGHTA and CDR2 FQGNSA come from the germline V gene. After removal of 3 bases from V and 3 bases from J, the junction contained 18 bases not matched to a gene. CDR3 nucleotides: TGTGCCAGCAGCTTCCCCAAAATGCGGGGGGGCCCCCTAATCTACGAGCAGTACTTC. Encoded protein: CASSFPKMRGGPLIYEQYF.

This clonotype was detected many times. This chain uses TRBV7-6 with TRBJ1-1; the D is unclear. There are 14 residues in the CDR3. V dropped 6 bases and J dropped 4 bases, with 15 bases sitting between them. Germline CDR1 and CDR2: SGHVS and FNYEAQ. In nucleotides, the CDR3 is TGTGCCAGCAGTCCTATTTACAAGTCCACTGAAGCTTTCTTT. Residues: CASSPIYKSTEAFF.

This chain links TRBV5-6 with TRBJ2-1, with 12 positions matching TRBD2. This CDR3 comprises 13 residues. Unmatched junction bases numbered 4, after V lost 5 bases and J lost 10 bases. Looked up from germline, CDR1 is SGHDT and CDR2 is YYEEEE. In DNA form, the CDR3 reads TGTGCCAGCAGATTCGGGACTAGCGGGGAGCAGTTCTTC. Translated: CASRFGTSGEQFF.

This clonotype was detected ten times or more. J is TRBJ1-1 and V is TRBV7-2; no clear D. The CDR3 length is 13 residues. Germline assignment: CDR1 SGHTA and CDR2 FQGNSA. V shed 3 bases and J shed 7 bases, with 12 bases lying between them. CDR3 bases: TGTGCCAGCAGCTTCTCGGGAGATAGTGAAGCTTTCTTT. Translation: CASSFSGDSEAFF.

This clonotype was recorded a few times. This chain connects TRBV7-2 to TRBJ2-7; TRBD1 matches at 8 bases. V lost 5 bases to trimming and J lost 6 bases; unmatched junction nucleotides: 9. Germline V lookup: CDR1 SGHTA, CDR2 FQGNSA. The CDR3 is 14 residues long. DNA of the CDR3: TGTGCCAGCAGCCCGACAGGGGACGTCGCCGAGCAGTACTTC. Encoded protein: CASSPTGDVAEQYF.

The genes are TRBV29-1 and TRBJ2-4; 9 positions agree with TRBD2. Unmatched junction bases numbered 1, after V lost 4 bases and J lost 0 bases. CDR3 length: 14 amino acids. The germline V gene encodes CDR1 SQVTM and CDR2 ANQGSEA. The DNA for the CDR3 is TGCAGCGTTGCTAGCGGGGTAGCCAAAAACATTCAGTACTTC. Translating gives CSVASGVAKNIQYF.

Only a few counts were recorded for this clonotype. This chain connects TRBV12-3 or TRBV12-4 to TRBJ1-1; a possible D gene is TRBD1 (5 bases). V lost 6 bases and J lost 0, with 14 bases in between. CDR3 size: 15 residues. Here the CDR3 reads CASRTQGRVNTEAFF. The DNA of the CDR3 is TGTGCCAGCAGAACCCAGGGACGGGTGAACACTGAAGCTTTCTTT.

This clonotype was counted a few times. The rearrangement links TRBV15 to TRBJ2-5; D might be TRBD2 (6 bases). V was cut by 3 bases and J by 1 base, with 12 bases left in between. This CDR3 is 15 amino acids long. Germline CDR1 reads LNHNV; CDR2 reads YYDKDF (reference sequence). CDR3 DNA: TGTGCCACCAGCAGGTTAGGGGACTTCCAAGAGACCCAGTACTTC. Translation gives CATSRLGDFQETQYF.

This clonotype was counted only a few times. The CDR3 reads CASSLPQGRGYTF. CDR3 sequence (DNA): TGTGCCAGCAGCCTTCCGCAGGGACGCGGCTACACCTTC. V and J are TRBV7-2 and TRBJ1-2; TRBD1 is a possible D gene (5 bases). Trimming removed 5 bases from V and 8 bases from J, with 15 bases in between. The V gene's germline CDR1 is SGHTA and CDR2 FQGNSA. The CDR3 is made up of 13 amino acids.

This clonotype was observed a handful of times. V and J are TRBV5-5 and TRBJ2-1, with 11 bases matching TRBD2. The germline V gene encodes CDR1 SGHKS and CDR2 YYEKEE (reference sequence). This CDR3 is 16 amino acids long. V shed 2 bases, J shed 2 bases, and the junction held 3 bases outside the gene matches. The CDR3 nucleotides are TGTGCCAGCAGCTTCAGGACTAGCGGGCCCTACAATGAGCAGTTCTTC. This encodes CASSFRTSGPYNEQFF.

The sample holds many counts of this clonotype. The V gene is TRBV7-6, the J gene TRBJ1-5, with a possible D match to TRBD1 (5 bases). The CDR3 sequence is 15 residues long. Germline V gives CDR1 SGHVS, CDR2 FNYEAQ. Trimming cost V 0 bases and J 4 bases, with 10 bases left between them. CDR3 amino acids: CASSLAGSGNQPQHF. The CDR3 region has the DNA TGTGCCAGCAGCTTAGCAGGGTCAGGGAATCAGCCCCAGCATTTT.

About this clonotype: This may stem from a read error, because a much larger clone lies one nucleotide away. This chain uses TRBV7-2 with TRBJ2-2; 11 bases line up with TRBD2. The CDR3 extends over 17 amino acids. Germline V gene data show CDR1 as SGHTA and CDR2 as FQGNSA. The CDR3 nucleotides read TGTGCCAGCAGCTTGACCACTAGCGGGAGTCTTTCCGGGGAGCCGTTTTTT. Translating gives CASSLTTSGSLSGEPFF.

The rearrangement uses TRBV12-3 or TRBV12-4 and TRBJ2-1, with TRBD2 matching over 9 bases. The CDR3 loop spans 19 amino acids. The V segment lost 2 bases and the J segment 0 bases; nucleotides outside the gene matches: 11. CDR3 in amino acids: CASSLNPWTSVSSYNEQFF. The CDR3 DNA follows: TGTGCCAGCAGTTTAAATCCATGGACTAGCGTTTCCTCCTACAATGAGCAGTTCTTC.

Many counts were recorded for this clonotype. The V call is TRBV11-2, the J call TRBJ1-1; D unresolved. The CDR3 extends over 14 amino acids. Germline V gene data show CDR1 as SGHAT and CDR2 as FQNNGV. V was shortened by 3 bases and J by 3 bases, with 11 bases between the two germline ends. CDR3 region: CASSLTLQDTEAFF. CDR3 nucleotides: TGTGCCAGCAGCTTGACTCTCCAGGACACTGAAGCTTTCTTT.

In its sample, this clonotype was seen a few times. The chain combines TRBV29-1 with TRBJ1-1, with D possibly TRBD1 on 5 matching bases. The CDR3 runs to 11 residues. CDR1 is SQVTM, CDR2 ANQGSEA, per germline. V was shortened by 7 bases and J by 1 base, with 7 bases between the two germline ends. Here the CDR3 DNA reads TGCAGCGGGACACGGAACACTGAAGCTTTCTTT. It specifies CSGTRNTEAFF.

This clonotype has at least ten counts. The chain combines TRBV12-3 or TRBV12-4 with TRBJ1-2; the D gene is possibly TRBD1 (5 bases). Trimming pared 1 base from V and 0 bases from J, leaving 15 bases between. The CDR3 is 17 residues long. The CDR3 DNA reads as TGTGCCAGCAGTTTAGTGCCCCAGGGACTAACTAACTATGGCTACACCTTC. This codes for CASSLVPQGLTNYGYTF.

The J gene is TRBJ2-5, the V gene TRBV6-2 or TRBV6-3; D might be TRBD2 (5 bases). Germline assignment: CDR1 MNHEY and CDR2 SVGEGT. This CDR3 comprises 16 residues. Trimming took off 2 bases at V and 2 bases at J, with 15 bases between the two ends. CDR3 loop: CASSYDRIRGQETQYF. The CDR3 DNA reads TGTGCCAGCAGTTACGACCGAATCCGGGGACAAGAGACCCAGTACTTC.

Only a few counts were recorded for this clonotype. The V and J genes are TRBV3-1 and TRBJ2-7, with D possibly being TRBD1 or TRBD2 (5 bases each). Deletions cut 3 bases from V and 0 bases from J, with 6 bases between. Per germline, CDR1 LGHDT and CDR2 YNNKEL (reference sequence). This CDR3 is 13 amino acids long. CDR3 sequence reads: CASSHGTSYEQYF. Here the CDR3 DNA reads TGTGCCAGCAGCCATGGGACCTCCTACGAGCAGTACTTC.